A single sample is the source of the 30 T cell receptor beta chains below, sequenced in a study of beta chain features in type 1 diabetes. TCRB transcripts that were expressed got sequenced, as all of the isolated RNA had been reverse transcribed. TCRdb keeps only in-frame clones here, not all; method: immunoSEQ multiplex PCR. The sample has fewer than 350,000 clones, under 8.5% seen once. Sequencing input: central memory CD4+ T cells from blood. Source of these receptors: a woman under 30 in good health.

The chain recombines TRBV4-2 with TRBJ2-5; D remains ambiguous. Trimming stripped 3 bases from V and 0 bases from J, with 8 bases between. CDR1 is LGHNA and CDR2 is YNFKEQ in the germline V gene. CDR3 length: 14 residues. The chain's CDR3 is CASSHQGDQETQYF. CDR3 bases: TGTGCCAGCAGCCACCAAGGTGACCAAGAGACCCAGTACTTC.

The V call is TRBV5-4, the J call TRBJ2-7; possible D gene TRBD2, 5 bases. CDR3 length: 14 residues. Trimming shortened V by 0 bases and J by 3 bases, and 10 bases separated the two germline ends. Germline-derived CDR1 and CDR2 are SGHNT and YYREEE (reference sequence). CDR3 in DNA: TGTGCCAGCAGCTTGGAGCAGGAGGACTACGAGCAGTACTTC. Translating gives CASSLEQEDYEQYF. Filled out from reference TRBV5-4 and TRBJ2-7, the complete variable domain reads ETGVTQSPTHLIKTRGQQVTLRCSSQSGHNTVSWYQQALGQGPQFIFQYYREEENGRGNFPPRFSGLQFPNYSSELNVNALELDDSALYLCASSLEQEDYEQYFGPGTRLTVT.

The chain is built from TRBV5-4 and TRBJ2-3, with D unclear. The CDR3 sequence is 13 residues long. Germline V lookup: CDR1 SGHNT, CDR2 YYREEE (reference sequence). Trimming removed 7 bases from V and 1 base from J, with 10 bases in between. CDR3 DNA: TGTGCCAGCCACCTAGATCGCACAGATACGCAGTATTTT. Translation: CASHLDRTDTQYF.

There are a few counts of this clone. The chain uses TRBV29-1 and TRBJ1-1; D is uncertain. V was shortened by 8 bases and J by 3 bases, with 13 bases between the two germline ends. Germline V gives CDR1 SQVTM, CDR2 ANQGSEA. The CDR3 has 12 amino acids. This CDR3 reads CSPRAKYTEAFF. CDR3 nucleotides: TGCAGCCCCCGAGCGAAGTACACTGAAGCTTTCTTT. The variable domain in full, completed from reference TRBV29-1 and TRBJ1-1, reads SAVISQKPSRDICQRGTSLTIQCQVDSQVTMMFWYRQQPGQSLTLIATANQGSEATYESGFVIDKFPISRPNLTFSTLTVSNMSPEDSSIYLCSPRAKYTEAFFGQGTRLTVV.

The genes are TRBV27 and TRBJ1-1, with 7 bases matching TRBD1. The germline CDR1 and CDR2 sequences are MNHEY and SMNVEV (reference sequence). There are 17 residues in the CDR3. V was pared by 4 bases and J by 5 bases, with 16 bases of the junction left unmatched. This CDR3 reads CASSSDVQGMVGTEAFF. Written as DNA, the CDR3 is TGTGCCAGCAGTTCCGATGTACAGGGGATGGTAGGAACTGAAGCTTTCTTT.

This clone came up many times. CDR3 protein: CASSGAGYNEQFF. The CDR3 bases are TGTGCCAGCAGTGGTGCTGGGTACAATGAGCAGTTCTTC. This chain links TRBV2 with TRBJ2-1; D not resolved. Looked up from germline, CDR1 is SNHLY and CDR2 is FYNNEI. V lost 4 bases and J lost 4, with 8 bases in between. CDR3 length: 13 residues.

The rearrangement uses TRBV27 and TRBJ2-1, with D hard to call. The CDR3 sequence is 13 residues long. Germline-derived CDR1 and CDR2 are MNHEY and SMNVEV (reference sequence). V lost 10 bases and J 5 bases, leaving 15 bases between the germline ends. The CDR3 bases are TGTGCCACCGCCGGGTGGGGAAACAATGAGCAGTTCTTC. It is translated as CATAGWGNNEQFF.

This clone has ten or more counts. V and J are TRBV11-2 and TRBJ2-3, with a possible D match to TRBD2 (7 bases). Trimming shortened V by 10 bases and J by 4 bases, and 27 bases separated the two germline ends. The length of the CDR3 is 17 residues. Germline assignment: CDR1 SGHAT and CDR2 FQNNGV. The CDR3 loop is CATPGEGGPRLADTQYF. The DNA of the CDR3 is TGTGCCACCCCTGGGGAGGGGGGGCCGAGATTAGCAGATACGCAGTATTTT.

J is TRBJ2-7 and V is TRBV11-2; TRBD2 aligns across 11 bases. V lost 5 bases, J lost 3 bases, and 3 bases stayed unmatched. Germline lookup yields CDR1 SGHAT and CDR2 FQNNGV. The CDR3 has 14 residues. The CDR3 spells CASSPGTSGYEQYF. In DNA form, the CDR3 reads TGTGCCAGCAGCCCCGGGACTAGCGGCTACGAGCAGTACTTC.

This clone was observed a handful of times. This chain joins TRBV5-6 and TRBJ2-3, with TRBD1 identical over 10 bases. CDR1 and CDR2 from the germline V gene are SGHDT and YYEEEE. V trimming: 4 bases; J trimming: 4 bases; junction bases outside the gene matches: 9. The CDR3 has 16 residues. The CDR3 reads CASSRGDRGLSDTQYF. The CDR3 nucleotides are TGTGCCAGCAGCCGCGGAGACAGGGGGCTCTCAGATACGCAGTATTTT.

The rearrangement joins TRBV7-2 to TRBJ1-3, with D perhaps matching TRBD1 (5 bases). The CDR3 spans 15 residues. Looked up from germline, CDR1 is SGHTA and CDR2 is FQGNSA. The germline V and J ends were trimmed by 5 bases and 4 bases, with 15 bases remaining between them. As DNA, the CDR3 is TGTGCCAGCAGCCTGGCCCCGCAGGGAGGAAACACCATATATTTT. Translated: CASSLAPQGGNTIYF.

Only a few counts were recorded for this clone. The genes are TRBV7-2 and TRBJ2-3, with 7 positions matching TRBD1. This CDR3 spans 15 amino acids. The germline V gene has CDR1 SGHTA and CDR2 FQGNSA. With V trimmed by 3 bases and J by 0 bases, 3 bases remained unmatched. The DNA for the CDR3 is TGTGCCAGCAGCTTGACAGGGCAAAGCACAGATACGCAGTATTTT. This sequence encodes CASSLTGQSTDTQYF.

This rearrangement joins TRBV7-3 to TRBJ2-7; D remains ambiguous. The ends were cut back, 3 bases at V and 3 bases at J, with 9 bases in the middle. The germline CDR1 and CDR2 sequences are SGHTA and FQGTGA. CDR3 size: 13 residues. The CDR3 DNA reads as TGTGCCAGCAGCTTGGGTGGATTCTACGAGCAGTACTTC. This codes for CASSLGGFYEQYF.

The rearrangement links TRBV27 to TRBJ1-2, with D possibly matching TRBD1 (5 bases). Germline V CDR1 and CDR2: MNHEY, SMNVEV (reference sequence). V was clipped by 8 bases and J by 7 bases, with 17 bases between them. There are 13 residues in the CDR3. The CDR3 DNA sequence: TGTGCCAGCGGGGAGGACTGGGGCGGTGGCTACACCTTC. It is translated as CASGEDWGGGYTF.

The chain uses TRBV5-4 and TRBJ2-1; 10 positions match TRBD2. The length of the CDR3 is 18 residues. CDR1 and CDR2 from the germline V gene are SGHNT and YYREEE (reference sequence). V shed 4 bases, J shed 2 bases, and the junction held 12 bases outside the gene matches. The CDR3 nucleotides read TGTGCCAGCAGCGACCCTACCAGGACTAGCGGAACCTACAATGAGCAGTTCTTC. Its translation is CASSDPTRTSGTYNEQFF.

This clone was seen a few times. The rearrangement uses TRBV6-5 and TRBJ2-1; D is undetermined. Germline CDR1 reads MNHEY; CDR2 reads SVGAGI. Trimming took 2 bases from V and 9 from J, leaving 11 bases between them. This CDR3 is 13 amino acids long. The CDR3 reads CASSYGPGSEQFF. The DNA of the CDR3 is TGTGCCAGCAGTTACGGGCCAGGTTCTGAGCAGTTCTTC.

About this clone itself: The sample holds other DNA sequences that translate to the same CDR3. The CDR3 nucleotides read TGTGCCAGCAGCTCTGTCTCCTACGAGCAGTACTTC. Residues: CASSSVSYEQYF. The chain links TRBV7-9 to TRBJ2-7; D gene ambiguous. Germline assignment: CDR1 SEHNR and CDR2 FQNEAQ (reference sequence). Trimming removed 4 bases at V and 0 bases at J, with 4 bases between. The CDR3 contains 12 residues.

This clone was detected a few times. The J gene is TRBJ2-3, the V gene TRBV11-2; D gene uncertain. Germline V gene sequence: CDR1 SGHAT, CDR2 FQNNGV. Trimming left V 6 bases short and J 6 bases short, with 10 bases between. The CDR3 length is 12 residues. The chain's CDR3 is CASSPQADTQYF. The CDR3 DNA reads TGTGCCAGCAGTCCGCAGGCCGATACGCAGTATTTT.

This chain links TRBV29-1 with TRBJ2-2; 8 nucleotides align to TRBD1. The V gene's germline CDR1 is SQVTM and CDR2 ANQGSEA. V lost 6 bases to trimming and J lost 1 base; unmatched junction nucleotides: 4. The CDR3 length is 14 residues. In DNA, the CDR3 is TGCAGCGTCCCTGGGACAGGGAACACCGGGGAGCTGTTTTTT. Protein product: CSVPGTGNTGELFF.

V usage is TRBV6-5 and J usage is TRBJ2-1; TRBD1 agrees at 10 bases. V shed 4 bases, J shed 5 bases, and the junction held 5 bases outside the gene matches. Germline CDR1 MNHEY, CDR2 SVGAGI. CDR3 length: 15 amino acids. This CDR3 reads CASSSPGQGNNEQFF. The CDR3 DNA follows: TGTGCCAGCAGTTCCCCGGGACAGGGGAACAATGAGCAGTTCTTC.

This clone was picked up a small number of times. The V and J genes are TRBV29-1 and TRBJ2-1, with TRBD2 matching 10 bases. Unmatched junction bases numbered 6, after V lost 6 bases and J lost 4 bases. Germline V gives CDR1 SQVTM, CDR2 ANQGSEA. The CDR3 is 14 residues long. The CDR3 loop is CSVRRTSGYNEQFF. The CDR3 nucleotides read TGCAGCGTGCGCAGGACTAGCGGTTACAATGAGCAGTTCTTC.

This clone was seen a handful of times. This chain's CDR3 is CASSKAGQGANVLTF. CDR3 nucleotides: TGTGCCAGCAGCAAAGCCGGACAGGGGGCCAACGTCCTGACTTTC. This chain connects TRBV6-6 to TRBJ2-6, with TRBD1 as a possible D gene (6 bases). V was cut by 6 bases and J by 4 bases, with 13 bases left in between. This CDR3 region has 15 residues. CDR1 MNHNY and CDR2 SVGAGI come from the germline V gene (reference sequence).

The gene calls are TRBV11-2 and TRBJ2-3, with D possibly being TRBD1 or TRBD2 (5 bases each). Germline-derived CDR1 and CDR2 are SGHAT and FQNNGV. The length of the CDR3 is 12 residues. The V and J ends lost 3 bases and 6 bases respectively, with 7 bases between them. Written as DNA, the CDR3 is TGTGCCAGCAGCTTCGGGACGGATACGCAGTATTTT. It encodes CASSFGTDTQYF.

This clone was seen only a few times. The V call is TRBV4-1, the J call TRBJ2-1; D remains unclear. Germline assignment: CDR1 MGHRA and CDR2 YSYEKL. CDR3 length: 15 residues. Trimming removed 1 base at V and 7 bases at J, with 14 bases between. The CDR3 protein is CASSQGGRRPNEQFF. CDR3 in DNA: TGCGCCAGCAGCCAAGGAGGACGCAGGCCGAATGAGCAGTTCTTC.

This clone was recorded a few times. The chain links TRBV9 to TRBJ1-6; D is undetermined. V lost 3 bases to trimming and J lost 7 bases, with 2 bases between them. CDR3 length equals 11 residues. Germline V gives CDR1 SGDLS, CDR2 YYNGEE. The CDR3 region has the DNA TGTGCCAGCAGCGCGAATTCACCCCTCCACTTT. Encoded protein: CASSANSPLHF. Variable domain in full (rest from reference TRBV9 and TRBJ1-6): DSGVTQTPKHLITATGQRVTLRCSPRSGDLSVYWYQQSLDQGLQFLIQYYNGEERAKGNILERFSAQQFPDLHSELNLSSLELGDSALYFCASSANSPLHFGNGTRLTVT.

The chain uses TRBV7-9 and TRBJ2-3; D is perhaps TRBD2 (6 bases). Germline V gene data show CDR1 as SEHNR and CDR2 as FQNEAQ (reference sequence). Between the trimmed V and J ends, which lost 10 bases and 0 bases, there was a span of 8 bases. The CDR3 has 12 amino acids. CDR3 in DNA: TGTGCCACCGGGACTAGCACAGATACGCAGTATTTT. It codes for CATGTSTDTQYF.

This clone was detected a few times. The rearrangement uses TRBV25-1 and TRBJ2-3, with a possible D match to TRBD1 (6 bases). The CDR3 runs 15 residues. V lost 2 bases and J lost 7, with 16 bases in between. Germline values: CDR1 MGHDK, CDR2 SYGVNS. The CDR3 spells CASSEPGARGHTQYF. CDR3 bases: TGTGCCAGCAGTGAACCCGGCGCCAGGGGCCATACGCAGTATTTT.

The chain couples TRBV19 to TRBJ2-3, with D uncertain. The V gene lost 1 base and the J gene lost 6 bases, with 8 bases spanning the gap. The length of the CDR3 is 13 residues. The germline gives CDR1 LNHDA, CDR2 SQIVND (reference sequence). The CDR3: CASSIADVDTQYF. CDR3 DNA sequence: TGTGCCAGTAGTATAGCTGACGTGGATACGCAGTATTTT.

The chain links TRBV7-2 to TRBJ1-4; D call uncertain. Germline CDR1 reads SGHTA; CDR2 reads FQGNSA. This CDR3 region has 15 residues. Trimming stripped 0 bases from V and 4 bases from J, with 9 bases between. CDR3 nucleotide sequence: TGTGCCAGCAGCTTAGCGCGACGGGATAATGAAAAACTGTTTTTT. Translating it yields CASSLARRDNEKLFF.

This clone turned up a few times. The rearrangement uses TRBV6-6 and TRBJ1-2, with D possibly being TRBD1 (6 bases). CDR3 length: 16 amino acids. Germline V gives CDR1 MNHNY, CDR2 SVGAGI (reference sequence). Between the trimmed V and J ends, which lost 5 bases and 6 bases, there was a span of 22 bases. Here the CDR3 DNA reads TGTGCCAGCAGTGCGGACAGCACGCACCTCGGACATGGCTACACCTTC. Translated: CASSADSTHLGHGYTF.